One T cell receptor beta chain is described in this entry. Its antigen is currently unknown. V lost 4 bases, J lost 3 bases, and 16 bases lay in between. There are 16 residues in the CDR3. Germline loops: CDR1 SGHRS, CDR2 YFSETQ. The data derive from a study of Ad26.COV2.S vaccination and SARS-CoV-2 variants. Findings and caveats of the study: For non-spike TCRs, breadth in vaccine recipients resembled that in placebo recipients. Placebo recipients showed lower spike-specific TCR breadth than vaccinees. Analyses that measured TCR breadth and depth may have underestimated total T cell responses. Considerable breadth of spike-specific CD8+ and CD4+ T cell responses has reportedly been documented following vaccination.

Produced via immunoSEQ multiplex PCR; TCRdb's table is partial and in-frame only. The data contain about 350,000 clones, around 90% of them seen just once; the ten biggest clones take up around 4.2%. The sample was peripheral blood, taken after recovery from COVID-19. This clonotype originated in a human donor who had recovered from COVID-19. The chain carries TRBV5-1 and TRBJ1-4; D is undetermined. The CDR3: CASSGNINGANEKLFF. CDR3 DNA sequence: TGCGCCAGCAGCGGGAATATTAACGGGGCTAATGAAAAACTGTTTTTT.